This T cell receptor (beta chain) was documented in a study of shared clonotypes between healthy human individuals. Study at large: Used for every donor were three CD4 naive, three CD4 memory, two CD8 naive and one CD8 memory plate. Regarding the study as a whole: Sequencing depth was predicted to influence how clonotypes are shared among donors.

Germline values: CDR1 MNHEY, CDR2 SMNVEV (reference sequence). V dropped 5 bases and J dropped 0 bases, with 11 bases sitting between them. The CDR3 loop spans 15 amino acids. Naivety among CD8 cells was defined by CD45RO negativity and positive CCR7 selection, thereby excluding terminally differentiated effector memory CD45RA+ cells. On this clone: The antigen is not known.

Generated by immunoSEQ multiplex PCR, the TCRdb table keeps only in-frame clones and is missing some. Here the sample spans about 600,000 clones, roughly 98% being singletons. This chain joins TRBV27 and TRBJ1-3; D is unclear. Sequencing was done on a sample of naive CD8+ T cells sorted from blood. The source of this sequence is a man aged 30-40 years in good health. CDR3 DNA sequence: TGTGCCAGCAGTGACGGAGACCTCTCTGGAAACACCATATATTTT. It translates to CASSDGDLSGNTIYF.